These 19 T cell receptor beta chains share one sample of origin, sequenced in a study of blood T cell repertoires in COVID-19. Assay: immunoSEQ multiplex PCR; the TCRdb copy retains only in-frame clones and omits some. The table has about 140,000 clones, roughly 84% seen once. Sequenced material: peripheral blood. These receptors were taken from a man aged 60-69 years with active or convalescent COVID-19.

The chain employs TRBV4-1 and TRBJ1-2; possibly TRBD1 for D (6 bases). CDR1 is MGHRA and CDR2 is YSYEKL in the germline V gene. Trimming shortened V by 0 bases and J by 4 bases, and 21 bases separated the two germline ends. This CDR3 is built from 18 residues. The CDR3 is CASSQDSDSKTSLYGYTF. The CDR3 DNA reads as TGCGCCAGCAGCCAAGATTCGGACAGTAAAACCTCCCTCTATGGCTACACCTTC.

This clone occurred a few times. J is TRBJ1-3 and V is TRBV5-1; TRBD1 agrees at 10 bases. The V gene's germline CDR1 is SGHRS and CDR2 YFSETQ. The J segment lost 11 bases and the V segment lost 4 bases, leaving 9 bases of the junction unmatched. The CDR3 is 14 residues long. The CDR3 protein is CASSLGTGERAIYF. The CDR3 DNA follows: TGCGCCAGCAGCCTTGGGACAGGGGAGAGGGCCATATATTTT. Variable domain in full (rest from reference TRBV5-1 and TRBJ1-3): KAGVTQTPRYLIKTRGQQVTLSCSPISGHRSVSWYQQTPGQGLQFLFEYFSETQRNKGNFPGRFSGRQFSNSRSEMNVSTLELGDSALYLCASSLGTGERAIYFGEGSWLTVV.

CDR3 in amino acids: CASSYTGSPTEAFF. The CDR3, as DNA: TGTGCCAGCAGTTACACAGGGTCGCCCACTGAAGCTTTCTTT. The V and J genes are TRBV6-2 or TRBV6-3 and TRBJ1-1, with D possibly being TRBD1 (6 bases). Trimming took 2 bases from V and 4 from J, leaving 11 bases between them. This CDR3 region has 14 residues. Per germline, CDR1 MNHEY and CDR2 SVGEGT.

Here the CDR3 reads CASKGDRSYYNEQFF. The DNA for the CDR3 is TGCGCCAGCAAGGGGGACAGGTCCTACTACAATGAGCAGTTCTTC. The rearrangement uses TRBV4-1 and TRBJ2-1; TRBD1 agrees at 8 bases. Germline V lookup: CDR1 MGHRA, CDR2 YSYEKL. This CDR3 region has 15 residues. Trimming took 7 bases from V and 3 from J; bases not matched to a gene: 8.

The rearrangement links TRBV7-8 to TRBJ1-2; TRBD1 agrees at 10 bases. The CDR3 has 15 amino acids. Germline CDR1 SGHVS, CDR2 FQNEAQ. J gave up 5 bases and V 1 base, and 4 bases lay outside the gene matches. CDR3 DNA sequence: TGTGCCAGCAGCTTAGGACAGGGGGCTGGTTATGGCTACACCTTC. Translating gives CASSLGQGAGYGYTF.

This chain links TRBV6-2 or TRBV6-3 with TRBJ1-2; D possibly corresponds to TRBD1 (5 bases). The germline V gene encodes CDR1 MNHEY and CDR2 SVGEGT. The V end lost 4 bases, the J end lost 4 bases, and 10 bases lay between the germline ends. This CDR3 has 13 residues. CDR3 coding DNA: TGTGCCAGCAGTTTTGAGGGACTCTATGGCTACACCTTC. Amino acids: CASSFEGLYGYTF.

The chain combines TRBV27 with TRBJ1-1; 7 bases agree with TRBD1. V dropped 5 bases and J dropped 7; count of bases not matched to a gene: 7. The CDR3 spans 13 residues. Germline V gene lookup returns CDR1 MNHEY and CDR2 SMNVEV (reference sequence). The CDR3 DNA sequence: TGTGCCAGCAGTATACAGGGGAGAGGTGAAGCTTTCTTT. Its protein product is CASSIQGRGEAFF.

V and J are TRBV4-3 and TRBJ1-4; D perhaps matches TRBD1 (6 bases). The CDR3 is made up of 15 amino acids. Germline V gene data show CDR1 as LGHNA and CDR2 as YSLEER. V lost 1 base and J 6 bases, leaving 12 bases between the germline ends. The CDR3 nucleotides read TGCGCCAGCAGCCAAGTGGCGGGGGCGCATGAAAAACTGTTTTTT. It translates to CASSQVAGAHEKLFF.

The chain has TRBV11-3 and TRBJ2-7, with D possibly matching TRBD2 (6 bases). The length of the CDR3 is 13 residues. Germline V lookup: CDR1 SGHNT, CDR2 YENEEA. The V end was cut by 0 bases, the J end by 4 bases, with 7 bases between. CDR3 in DNA: TGTGCCAGCAGCTTAGAAGGGAGGTACGAGCAGTACTTC. It encodes CASSLEGRYEQYF.

This clone has just a few counts. V gene TRBV6-4 combines with J gene TRBJ1-6; 8 positions agree with TRBD1. The V gene end was trimmed by 5 bases and the J gene end by 10 bases; junction bases not matched to a gene: 10. Per germline, CDR1 MRHNA and CDR2 SNTAGT. CDR3 length: 15 residues. CDR3 amino acids: CASSRVQGGGSPLHF. The DNA for the CDR3 is TGTGCCAGCAGTAGAGTACAGGGGGGCGGATCACCCCTCCACTTT.

The rearrangement links TRBV29-1 to TRBJ1-3; 7 nucleotides align to TRBD1. The CDR3 loop spans 12 amino acids. The germline gives CDR1 SQVTM, CDR2 ANQGSEA. V was pared by 6 bases and J by 8 bases, with 7 bases of the junction left unmatched. The CDR3 DNA follows: TGCAGCGTCCTGACAGGGATACACACCATATATTTT. This sequence encodes CSVLTGIHTIYF.

The rearrangement links TRBV30 to TRBJ2-5; weak D call: TRBD2 (6 bases). The CDR3 has 15 residues. Germline loops: CDR1 GTSNPN, CDR2 SVGIG (reference sequence). The V end lost 6 bases, the J end lost 5 bases, and 22 bases lay between the germline ends. The CDR3 loop is CACDWQGAEGETQYF. In DNA form, the CDR3 reads TGTGCCTGTGACTGGCAGGGCGCGGAGGGTGAGACCCAGTACTTC. The full variable domain, rest sourced from reference TRBV30 and TRBJ2-5, is SQTIHQWPATLVQPVGSPLSLECTVEGTSNPNLYWYRQAAGRGLQLLFYSVGIGQISSEVPQNLSASRPQDRQFILSSKKLLLSDSGFYLCACDWQGAEGETQYFGPGTRLLVL.

The chain joins TRBV7-2 to TRBJ2-7, with 9 bases that match TRBD1. V lost 0 bases, J lost 1 base, and 4 bases stayed unmatched. Germline loops: CDR1 SGHTA, CDR2 FQGNSA. The CDR3 contains 16 residues. CDR3 in DNA: TGTGCCAGCAGCTTAGCGCCGGGACAGGGATCCTACGAGCAGTACTTC. It specifies CASSLAPGQGSYEQYF.

V is TRBV11-2 and J is TRBJ2-7; 10 nucleotides agree with TRBD1. The V and J ends lost 5 bases and 3 bases, in that order; junction bases with no gene match: 13. Germline lookup yields CDR1 SGHAT and CDR2 FQNNGV. The CDR3 sequence is 17 residues long. CDR3 loop: CASSPTLGTGENYEQYV. DNA of the CDR3: TGTGCCAGCAGCCCAACCCTGGGGACAGGGGAGAACTACGAGCAGTACGTC.

The chain has TRBV24-1 and TRBJ2-1; no clear D gene. Germline CDR1 is KGHDR and CDR2 is SFDVKD. Trimming left V 4 bases short and J 4 bases short, with 7 bases between. The CDR3 extends over 13 amino acids. The CDR3 DNA follows: TGTGCCACCAGTGACCCCGGGTACAATGAGCAGTTCTTC. Its protein is CATSDPGYNEQFF.

The genes are TRBV4-3 and TRBJ2-7; TRBD2 matches 8 bases. CDR1 and CDR2 from the germline V gene are LGHNA and YSLEER. The CDR3 has 14 residues. V was pared by 0 bases and J by 2 bases, with 0 bases of the junction left unmatched. DNA for the CDR3: TGCGCCAGCAGCCAAGACGGGGGGGCCTACGAGCAGTACTTC. It is translated as CASSQDGGAYEQYF.

V and J are TRBV2 and TRBJ1-4, with D perhaps TRBD1 (6 bases). This CDR3 has 15 residues. V lost 1 base and J 8 bases, leaving 14 bases between the germline ends. Germline values: CDR1 SNHLY, CDR2 FYNNEI. The DNA for the CDR3 is TGTGCCAGCAGTGAAGGGCAGGGGCTAGGGGAAAAACTGTTTTTT. Protein product: CASSEGQGLGEKLFF.

CDR3 nucleotide sequence: TGTGCCAGCAGCTTGGTGAGCACGAACACTGAAGCTTTCTTT. Its translation is CASSLVSTNTEAFF. The chain employs TRBV5-4 and TRBJ1-1; D remains unclear. This CDR3 region has 14 residues. Germline lookup yields CDR1 SGHNT and CDR2 YYREEE (reference sequence). Trimming removed 0 bases at V and 1 base at J, with 7 bases between.

The V gene is TRBV27, the J gene TRBJ2-1, with TRBD2 identical over 10 bases. The CDR3 extends over 17 amino acids. Germline values: CDR1 MNHEY, CDR2 SMNVEV (reference sequence). With V trimmed by 7 bases and J by 0 bases, 9 bases remained unmatched. The CDR3 region has the DNA TGTGCCAGCATTCCTTACTTAGCGGGAGGCTCCTACAATGAGCAGTTCTTC. The encoded protein is CASIPYLAGGSYNEQFF.